This TCR beta chain came from a study of blood T cell repertoires in COVID-19. CDR3 length: 14 amino acids. J was trimmed by 5 bases and V by 4 bases; bases with no gene match: 6. The germline gives CDR1 SGHRS, CDR2 YFSETQ. Using immunoSEQ multiplex PCR, the repertoire was profiled, and TCRdb retains in-frame clones only, with some absent. This sample has around 64,000 clones, with 87% found just once. This clone was detected once. The genes are TRBV5-1 and TRBJ2-7; 10 positions match TRBD2. Sequencing input: peripheral blood. The source of this sequence is an elderly man in a cohort sampled during active COVID-19. In DNA form, the CDR3 reads TGCGCCAGCAGCGGTCTAGCGGGGGCCCACGAGCAGTACTTC. Its protein is CASSGLAGAHEQYF.